Included here is one T cell receptor beta chain sequence, with context. This entry is derived from a study of blood T cell repertoires in COVID-19. In the authors' workflow: Scientists estimated how many nucleated cells there were by amplifying reference gene primers. Sequenced by immunoSEQ multiplex PCR; TCRdb stores in-frame clones only, minus some. V and J calls and clone size follow that table, whereas D and trimming were derived from the DNA. Of some 250,000 clones listed, more than 85% are singletons. Trimming stripped 0 bases from V and 1 base from J, with 10 bases between. From germline, CDR1 is LNHNV and CDR2 YYDKDF (reference sequence). This CDR3 has 15 residues.

Source material: peripheral blood. This sequence was found in an older woman with COVID-19, enrolled during active disease. The V and J genes are TRBV15 and TRBJ2-7; D gene unclear. CDR3 bases: TGTGCCACCAGCAGAGATCTCGGCAGGTCCTACGAGCAGTACTTC. It codes for CATSRDLGRSYEQYF. Variable domain in full (rest from reference TRBV15 and TRBJ2-7): DAMVIQNPRYQVTQFGKPVTLSCSQTLNHNVMYWYQQKSSQAPKLLFHYYDKDFNNEADTPDNFQSRRPNTSFCFLDIRSPGLGDTAMYLCATSRDLGRSYEQYFGPGTRLTVT.